This paragraph covers one TCR beta chain sequence. Its cognate antigen has yet to be identified. The sample holds no much larger clone one base away, and base qualities are not on file. The record originates from a study of resident and recirculating memory T cells in vitiligo (dated by TCRdb to about 2018). As for the study more broadly: The study took epidermis from shave biopsies of two lesional and two nonlesional sites, plus PBMCs, from each of a few stable vitiligo patients for TCR beta sequencing. Right before genomic DNA was extracted using the Qiagen DNeasy Blood & Tissue Kit, the samples were homogenized with no cell sorting step. Human TCR beta sequencing was used to test whether specific clones in lesional vitiligo skin differed from clones in nonlesional skin and blood.

TCR beta chains were amplified from genomic DNA using the immunoSEQ hsTCRB kit. TCR beta libraries were sequenced on an Illumina MiSeq instrument by the immunoSEQ service. The study's own analysis went as follows. Repertoire data were analyzed using the immunoSEQ Analyzer. In TCRdb, the immuneACCESS table is reduced to in-frame sequences with V and J assigned. These tables do not hold every clone; where another copy was compared, an unresolved V gene accounts for under half, and the others remain unexplained. That table gives V, J and clone size, and the DNA gave D and trimming. For this sample there are tens of thousands of clones; 92% appear just once. Jointly, the top ten make up more than 5% of the sample. Study-wide findings and limitations: No unique dominant TCR clone was detected, and clonality varied among vitiligo lesions. Because TCR sequences were not shared across biopsy sites or across patients, the findings suggest that different lesions are infiltrated by different T cell clones, a pattern described as private specificity. Future mechanistic studies are needed so that the relative contributions of the lesion-infiltrating T cell clones and of human Trm versus Tcm pools can be evaluated. Overlap and correlation analysis found no significant repertoire overlap between any two biopsies, even biopsies from the same patient, apart from each lesion compared with itself.

CDR1 and CDR2 are read off the germline V gene as MDHEN and SYDVKM. V loses 6 bases at its end and J loses 4 bases; junction bases beyond the gene matches: 6. The CDR3 starts with the cysteine, ends with the phenylalanine, and has 14 residues. The entry retains the CDR3 DNA only, 42 bases that are in frame from base 1. Vitiligo was considered stable when no change in lesions had been observed over the previous 6 months. For classification as stable, the absence of confetti depigmentation, a clinical sign of active vitiligo, was additionally required. Any patient who had received treatment in the previous three months was excluded. PBMCs were isolated from heparinized blood by Ficoll density gradient centrifugation and then flash-frozen.

The source is a male donor with vitiligo. The chain is encoded by TRBV28 joined to TRBJ2-5, with 9 central nucleotides matching TRBD2. The sample taken for sequencing was blood. The CDR3 loop reads CASSRGLAGETQYF. DNA sequence: TGTGCCAGCAGCCGGGGACTAGCAGGAGAGACCCAGTACTTC.